One T cell receptor beta chain is described in this entry. Under the authors' procedure: Quantification of nucleated cells was approximated via reference gene primer amplification. The repertoire was sequenced with immunoSEQ multiplex PCR; TCRdb's copy has only in-frame clones and lacks some. The V and J calls and clone size are taken from that table; D and trimming were inferred from the DNA. Found here are under 300,000 clones, about 86% of them singletons; the top ten hold approximately 9.6%. The data were taken from a study of blood T cell repertoires in COVID-19. Study-level information: Specimens from acute and convalescent COVID-19 originated in the United States, Italy and Spain. The analysed material was cDNA or gDNA that came from T cells, B-cell-depleted T cells, or PBMCs.

The sequencing input was peripheral blood. This receptor was obtained from a woman aged 80 or over with acute or convalescent COVID-19.

CDR3 nucleotide sequence: TGTGCCAGCAGTTTAACGAGAAATTCACCCCTCCACTTT. This codes for CASSLTRNSPLHF. The chain is built from TRBV28 and TRBJ1-6; unclear D gene. Trimming removed 2 bases from V and 7 bases from J, with 6 bases in between. The CDR3 runs to 13 residues. Germline V lookup: CDR1 MDHEN, CDR2 SYDVKM.